These T cell receptor beta chains were read from a single sample in a study of T cells after yellow fever vaccination. TCRdb reprocessed the 5' RACE reads with MiXCR, giving one entry per CDR3 protein. This repertoire shows more than 350,000 distinct CDR3 sequences, roughly 11% found once; its top ten account for less than 20%. Here the sequenced sample was PBMCs, taken on the day of the first yellow fever vaccination. These TCRs come from a man between 18 and 35 years old who received the YFV17D yellow fever vaccine. Both conserved end residues are part of each CDR3. D genes are given only for firm matches. Rows give clone size only sometimes, using once, few, many, or a class for an expanded clone.

V	J	D	size	CDR3	DNA
TRBV24-1	TRBJ1-5	-	few	CATSDRGMTYDQPQHF	TGTGCCACCAGTGACAGAGGGATGACCTATGATCAGCCCCAGCATTTT
TRBV5-1	TRBJ1-1	-	few	CASSPSLSFGTEAFF	TGCGCCAGCAGCCCCTCCTTATCTTTCGGGACTGAAGCTTTCTTT
TRBV6-1	TRBJ2-5	-	few	CASQVEETQYF	TGTGCCAGCCAGGTAGAAGAGACCCAGTACTTC
TRBV12-3/TRBV12-4	TRBJ1-2	TRBD1	-	CASSFGTGGGYTF	TGTGCCAGCAGTTTTGGGACAGGGGGTGGCTACACCTTC
TRBV27	TRBJ2-2	-	many	CASSLGYTGELFF	TGTGCCAGCAGTTTGGGGTACACCGGGGAGCTGTTTTTT
TRBV2	TRBJ1-3	TRBD1	few	CASTRDRAGTIYF	TGTGCCAGCACCAGGGACAGGGCTGGCACCATATATTTT
TRBV7-9	TRBJ2-3	-	few	CASSLVAAGWGADTQYF	TGTGCCAGCAGCTTAGTTGCGGCCGGATGGGGTGCAGATACGCAGTATTTT
TRBV29-1	TRBJ2-1	-	few	CSVFYNSHEQFF	TGCAGCGTCTTCTACAACTCCCATGAGCAGTTCTTC
TRBV5-1	TRBJ2-3	-	many	CASSFDGTDTQYF	TGCGCCAGCAGCTTCGACGGGACAGATACGCAGTATTTT
TRBV11-1	TRBJ2-3	-	-	CASSFQRGSSDTQYF	TGTGCCAGCAGCTTTCAAAGGGGCTCATCAGATACGCAGTATTTT
TRBV4-2	TRBJ2-5	-	-	CASSQAEGTPRAETQYF	TGTGCCAGCAGCCAAGCCGAAGGGACCCCACGGGCGGAGACCCAGTACTTC
TRBV4-1	TRBJ2-7	-	few	CASSQSGELLYEQYF	TGCGCCAGCAGCCAAAGCGGTGAGTTACTCTACGAGCAGTACTTC
TRBV6-5	TRBJ1-1	TRBD1	few	CASSYSGQGVTEAFF	TGTGCCAGCAGTTACTCCGGACAGGGTGTGACTGAAGCTTTCTTT
TRBV10-3	TRBJ2-3	-	-	CAISELFEGDTQYF	TGTGCCATCAGTGAGCTTTTCGAGGGAGATACGCAGTATTTT
TRBV7-9	TRBJ1-6	-	few	CASSGGPRKYNSPLHF	TGTGCCAGCAGCGGAGGCCCCCGAAAATATAATTCACCCCTCCACTTT
TRBV28	TRBJ2-1	TRBD1	-	CASNRGRYNEQFF	TGTGCCAGCAACAGGGGACGTTACAATGAGCAGTTCTTC